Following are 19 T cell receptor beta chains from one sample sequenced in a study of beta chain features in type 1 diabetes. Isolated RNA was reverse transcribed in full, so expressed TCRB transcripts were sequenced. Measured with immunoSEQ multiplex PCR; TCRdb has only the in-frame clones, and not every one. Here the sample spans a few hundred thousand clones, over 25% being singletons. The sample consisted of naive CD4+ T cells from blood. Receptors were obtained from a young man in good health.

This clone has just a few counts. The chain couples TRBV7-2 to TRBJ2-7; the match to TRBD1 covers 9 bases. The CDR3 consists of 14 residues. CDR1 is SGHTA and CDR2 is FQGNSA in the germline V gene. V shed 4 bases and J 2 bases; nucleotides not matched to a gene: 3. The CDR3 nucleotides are TGTGCCAGCAGCTGGGGACAGGGAACCTACGAGCAGTACTTC. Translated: CASSWGQGTYEQYF.

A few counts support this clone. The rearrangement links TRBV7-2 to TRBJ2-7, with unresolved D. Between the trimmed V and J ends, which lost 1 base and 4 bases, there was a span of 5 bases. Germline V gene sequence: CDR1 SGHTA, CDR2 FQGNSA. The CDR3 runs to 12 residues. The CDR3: CASSLVHYEQYF. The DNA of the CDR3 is TGTGCCAGCAGCTTAGTACATTACGAGCAGTACTTC.

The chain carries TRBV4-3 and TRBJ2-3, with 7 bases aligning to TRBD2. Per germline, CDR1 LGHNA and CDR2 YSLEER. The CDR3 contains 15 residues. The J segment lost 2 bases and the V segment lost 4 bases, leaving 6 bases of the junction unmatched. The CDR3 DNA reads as TGCGCCAGCAGCCGACAGCGGGACTTCACAGATACGCAGTATTTT. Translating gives CASSRQRDFTDTQYF.

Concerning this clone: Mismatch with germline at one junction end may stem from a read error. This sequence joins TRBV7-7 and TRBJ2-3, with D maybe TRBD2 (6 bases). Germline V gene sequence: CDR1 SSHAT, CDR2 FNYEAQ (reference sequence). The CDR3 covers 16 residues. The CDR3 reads CASSPTRVAGTDTQYF. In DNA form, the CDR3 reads TGTGCTAGCAGCCCCACGAGGGTAGCGGGCACAGATACGCAGTATTTT.

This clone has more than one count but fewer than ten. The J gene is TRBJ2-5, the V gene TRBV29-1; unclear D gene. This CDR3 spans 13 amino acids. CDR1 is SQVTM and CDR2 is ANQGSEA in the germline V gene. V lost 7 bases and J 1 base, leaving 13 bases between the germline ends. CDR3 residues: CSGRVWAQETQYF. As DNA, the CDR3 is TGCAGCGGAAGGGTGTGGGCCCAAGAGACCCAGTACTTC.

This CDR3 reads CATSRVKHNEKLFF. Written as DNA, the CDR3 is TGTGCCACCAGCAGAGTCAAACATAATGAAAAACTGTTTTTT. The genes are TRBV15 and TRBJ1-4, with no clear D. Per germline, CDR1 LNHNV and CDR2 YYDKDF (reference sequence). Trimming took 1 base from V and 4 from J, leaving 7 bases between them. The CDR3 runs to 14 residues.

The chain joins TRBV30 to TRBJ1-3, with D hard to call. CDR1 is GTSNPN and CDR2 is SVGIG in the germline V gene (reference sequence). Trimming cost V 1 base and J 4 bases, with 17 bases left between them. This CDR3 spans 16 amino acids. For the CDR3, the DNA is TGTGCCTGGAGTGCCCCTGCCCGGGGAGGAGGAAACACCATATATTTT. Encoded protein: CAWSAPARGGGNTIYF.

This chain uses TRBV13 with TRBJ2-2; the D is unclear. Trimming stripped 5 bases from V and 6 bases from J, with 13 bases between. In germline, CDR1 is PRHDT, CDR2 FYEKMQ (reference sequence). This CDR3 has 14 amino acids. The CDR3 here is CASSPQPGAGELFF. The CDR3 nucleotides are TGTGCCAGCAGCCCCCAGCCTGGGGCCGGGGAGCTGTTTTTT.

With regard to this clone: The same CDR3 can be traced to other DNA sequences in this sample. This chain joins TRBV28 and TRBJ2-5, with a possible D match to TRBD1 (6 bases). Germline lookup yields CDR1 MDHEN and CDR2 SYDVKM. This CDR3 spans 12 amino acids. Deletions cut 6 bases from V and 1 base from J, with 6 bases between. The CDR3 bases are TGTGCCAGCAGACAGGGCCAAGAGACCCAGTACTTC. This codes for CASRQGQETQYF. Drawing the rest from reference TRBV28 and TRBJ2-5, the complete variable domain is DVKVTQSSRYLVKRTGEKVFLECVQDMDHENMFWYRQDPGLGLRLIYFSYDVKMKEKGDIPEGYSVSREKKERFSLILESASTNQTSMYLCASRQGQETQYFGPGTRLLVL.

CDR3 sequence (DNA): TGTGCCAGCTCAGCAAGCTCCTACGAGCAGTACTTC. Translating gives CASSASSYEQYF. The chain links TRBV6-6 to TRBJ2-7, with unresolved D. The V end was cut by 8 bases, the J end by 0 bases, with 8 bases between. Germline V gives CDR1 MNHNY, CDR2 SVGAGI (reference sequence). The CDR3 is made up of 12 amino acids.

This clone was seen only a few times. CDR3 amino acids: CASSPRRETQYF. The CDR3 region has the DNA TGTGCCAGCTCACCACGTCGAGAGACCCAGTACTTC. This chain connects TRBV18 to TRBJ2-5; D not certain. CDR1 KGHSH and CDR2 LQKENI come from the germline V gene. V was trimmed by 1 base and J by 4 bases, leaving 4 bases between them. The CDR3 loop spans 12 amino acids.

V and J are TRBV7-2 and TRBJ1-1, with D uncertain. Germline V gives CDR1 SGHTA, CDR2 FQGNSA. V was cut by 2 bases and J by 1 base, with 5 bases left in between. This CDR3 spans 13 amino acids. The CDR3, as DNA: TGTGCCAGCAGCTTAATGGCGAACACTGAAGCTTTCTTT. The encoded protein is CASSLMANTEAFF.

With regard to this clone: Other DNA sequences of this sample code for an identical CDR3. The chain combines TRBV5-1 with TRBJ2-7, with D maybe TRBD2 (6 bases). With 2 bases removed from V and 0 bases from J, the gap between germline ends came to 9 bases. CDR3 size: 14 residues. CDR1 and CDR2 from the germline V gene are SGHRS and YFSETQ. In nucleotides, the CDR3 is TGCGCCAGCAGCTTCTCCGGGAGCTCCTACGAGCAGTACTTC. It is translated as CASSFSGSSYEQYF.

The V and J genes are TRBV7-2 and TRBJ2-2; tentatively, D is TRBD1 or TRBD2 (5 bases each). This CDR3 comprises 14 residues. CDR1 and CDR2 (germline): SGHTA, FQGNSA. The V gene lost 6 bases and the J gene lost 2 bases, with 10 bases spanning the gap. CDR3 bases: TGTGCCAGCAGTTCGGGGCCCAACACCGGGGAGCTGTTTTTT. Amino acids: CASSSGPNTGELFF.

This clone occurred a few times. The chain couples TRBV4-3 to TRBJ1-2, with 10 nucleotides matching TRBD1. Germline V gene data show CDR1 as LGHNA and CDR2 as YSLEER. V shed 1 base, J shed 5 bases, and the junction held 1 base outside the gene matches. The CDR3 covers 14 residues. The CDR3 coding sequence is TGCGCCAGCAGCCAAGGACAGGGGGCTTATGGCTACACCTTC. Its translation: CASSQGQGAYGYTF.

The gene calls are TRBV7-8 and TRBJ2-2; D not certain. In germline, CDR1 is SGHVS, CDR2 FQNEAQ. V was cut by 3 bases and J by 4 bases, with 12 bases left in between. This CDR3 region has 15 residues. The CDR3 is CASSFDLTSTGELFF. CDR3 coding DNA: TGTGCCAGCAGCTTCGACTTGACGAGCACCGGGGAGCTGTTTTTT.

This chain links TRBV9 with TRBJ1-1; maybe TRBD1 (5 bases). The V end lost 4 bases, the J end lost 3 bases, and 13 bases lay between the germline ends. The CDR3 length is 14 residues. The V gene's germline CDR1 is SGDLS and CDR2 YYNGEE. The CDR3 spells CASSPSQGHTEAFF. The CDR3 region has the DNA TGTGCCAGCAGCCCGAGCCAGGGTCACACTGAAGCTTTCTTT.

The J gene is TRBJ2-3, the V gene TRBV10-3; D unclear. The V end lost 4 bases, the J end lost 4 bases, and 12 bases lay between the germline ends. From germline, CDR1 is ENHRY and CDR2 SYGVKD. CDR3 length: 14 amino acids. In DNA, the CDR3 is TGTGCCATCAGTGGGGCCCAGGCGGCAGATACGCAGTATTTT. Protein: CAISGAQAADTQYF.

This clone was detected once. CDR3 nucleotide sequence: TGCGCCAGCAGCCTGCACTCCGACAGGGCCGTTAACTATGGCTACACCTTC. Amino acids: CASSLHSDRAVNYGYTF. V gene TRBV5-1 combines with J gene TRBJ1-2; 7 nucleotides match TRBD1. The CDR3 runs to 17 residues. Unmatched junction bases numbered 13, after V lost 4 bases and J lost 1 base. Germline V CDR1 and CDR2: SGHRS, YFSETQ.